This T cell receptor beta chain was sequenced during a study of T cells in Graves' hyperthyroidism and ophthalmopathy. Study-wide context: Pretreatment peripheral blood was obtained at initial diagnosis.

RNA transcripts were the template for amplifying TCR beta CDR3 regions. The HTBI set primed first-round TCR CDR3 RT-PCR. TCRdb redid the calling of the multiplex PCR reads with MiXCR, one entry per CDR3 protein. The sample holds about 250,000 distinct CDR3 sequences; around 24% are singletons and the top ten take about 40%. Diagnosis rested on symptoms, serum thyroxine and TRAb, thyroid ultrasound, and orbital computed tomography. This clonotype showed up many times. What it binds is not known. Study-level results: Blood also contained most expanded thyroid clonotypes above 0.001. Separating ophthalmopathy from stable hyperthyroidism was achieved by a 13 V-J model.

The germline V and J ends were trimmed by 0 bases and 5 bases, with 7 bases remaining between them. The germline gives CDR1 LGHNA, CDR2 YNFKEQ. CDR3 length: 13 residues. This sequence joins TRBV4-2 and TRBJ1-1, with a possible D match to TRBD1 (5 bases). Material for sequencing was blood. The sequence was collected from a woman aged 40 to 49 with Graves' ophthalmopathy. CDR3 loop: CASSQDQGTEAFF. The CDR3 bases are TGTGCCAGCAGCCAAGATCAGGGTACTGAAGCTTTCTTT.